Given below is one TCR beta chain in context. This entry comes from a study of blood T cells in healthy people across ages. V was pared by 5 bases and J by 9 bases, with 11 bases between. The CDR3 runs 12 residues. Germline assignment: CDR1 SGHTA and CDR2 FQGNSA. With a J-beta primer mix and a sample-barcoded 5' primer, a second PCR ran roughly 7 to 11 cycles. TCRdb passed the 5' RACE reads through MiXCR, listing each CDR3 protein once. The sample consists of 650,000 to 800,000 distinct CDR3 sequences, around 52% of them appearing once. The sequenced material came from blood. The clonotype originates from a woman at least 80 years old in good health. This chain connects TRBV7-2 to TRBJ2-1; no firm D call. CDR3 in amino acids: CASSRFAGEQFF. The CDR3 region has the DNA TGTGCCAGCAGCAGGTTCGCAGGTGAGCAGTTCTTC.